This TCR beta chain was retrieved from a study of beta chain features in type 1 diabetes. V lost 2 bases, J lost 2 bases, and 10 bases lay in between. Germline V gene sequence: CDR1 SGHTA, CDR2 FQGNSA. This CDR3 is 16 amino acids long. The authors reverse transcribed all of the isolated RNA, so sequencing captured expressed TCRB transcripts. Only in-frame clones appear in the TCRdb table, and some are missing; sequencing was by immunoSEQ multiplex PCR. The sample has about 290,000 clones; about 8.5% are singletons. The rearrangement links TRBV7-2 to TRBJ2-6; maybe TRBD1 (6 bases). Sequenced sample: central memory CD4+ T cells from blood. The sequence was collected from a woman between 18 and 29 years old in good health. As DNA, the CDR3 is TGTGCCAGCAGCTTATTTTCAGGGGCTGGGGCCAACGTCCTGACTTTC. It is translated as CASSLFSGAGANVLTF.